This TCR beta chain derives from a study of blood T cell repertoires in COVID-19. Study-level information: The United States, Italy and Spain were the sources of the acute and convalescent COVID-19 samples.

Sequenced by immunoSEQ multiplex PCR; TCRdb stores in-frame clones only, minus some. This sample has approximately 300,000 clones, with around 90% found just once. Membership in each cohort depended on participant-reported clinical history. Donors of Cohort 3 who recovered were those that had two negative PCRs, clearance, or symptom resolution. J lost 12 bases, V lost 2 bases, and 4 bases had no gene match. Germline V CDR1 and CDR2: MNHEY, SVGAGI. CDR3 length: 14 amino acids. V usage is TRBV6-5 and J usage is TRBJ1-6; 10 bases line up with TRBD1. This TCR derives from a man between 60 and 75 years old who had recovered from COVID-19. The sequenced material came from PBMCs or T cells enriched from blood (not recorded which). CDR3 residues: CASSYDRGRGPLHF. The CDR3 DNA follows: TGTGCCAGCAGTTACGACAGGGGGCGAGGACCCCTCCACTTT.